Listed below are T cell receptor beta chains from one sample, sequenced in a study of long-term antiretroviral therapy in people with HIV. Clones were sequenced by immunoSEQ multiplex PCR, and TCRdb holds only the in-frame ones, with some missing. Among about 21,000 clones listed, approximately 80% were seen once. The sequencing here drew on unsorted PBMCs, taken 1.9 years after starting antiretroviral therapy. The receptor source for this set is a woman between 50 and 59 years old with HIV. Both conserved end residues are part of each CDR3.

J gene	V gene	CDR3 protein
TRBJ2-5	TRBV7-9	CASSSGPPEETQYF
TRBJ1-4	TRBV27	CASSLPGVNEKLFF
TRBJ2-3	TRBV10-3	CATITGGQGATDTQYF
TRBJ2-5	TRBV5-1	CASSFTGGVETQYF
TRBJ1-4	TRBV4-3	CASSYSFGVNEKLFF
TRBJ2-7	TRBV6-5	CASSYSHTTDYEQYF
TRBJ2-7	TRBV28	CASSFTDSTYEQYF
TRBJ1-4	TRBV5-5	CASSSGQGGEKLFF
TRBJ2-7	TRBV10-3	CAISEERYEQYF
TRBJ2-2	TRBV7-3	CASSFGGGLTGELFF
TRBJ1-5	TRBV29-1	CSVGAPNQPQHF
TRBJ1-1	TRBV19	CASSIVRDRGRDTEAFF
TRBJ1-5	TRBV28	CASSLEQGNQPQHF
TRBJ2-2	TRBV6-1	CASSATGAGELFF
TRBJ1-1	TRBV18	CASSPGQNMNTEAFF
TRBJ2-5	TRBV28	CASSLKLLKETQYF
TRBJ2-1	TRBV7-2	CASSLGGVEFNEQFF
TRBJ2-1	TRBV28	CASSFPGSYNEQFF
TRBJ2-5	TRBV6-5	CASSSSEASETQYF
TRBJ2-2	TRBV7-2	CASSLVGQYVTGELFF
TRBJ2-7	TRBV30	CAWSQFRTSHEQYF
TRBJ1-2	TRBV12-5	CASGSTGTDYNYGYTF
TRBJ2-3	TRBV11-1	CASSSNPGQGISDTQYF
TRBJ1-1	TRBV7-3	CASSFQGTGTEAFF
TRBJ2-1	TRBV27	CASRLGTGTHNEQFF
TRBJ2-3	TRBV7-2	CASSLFPRGARGTDTQYF
TRBJ1-1	TRBV19	CASTSKRGQLHTEAFF